This T cell receptor (beta chain) comes out of a study of identical twins. About this clonotype itself: Its matching antigen is unknown.

Germline V gene lookup returns CDR1 KGHSH and CDR2 LQKENI. The CDR3 sequence is 13 residues long. Deletions cut 1 base from V and 2 bases from J, with 4 bases between. Findings of the study overall: Insertion counts were lower in abundant cord blood beta clonotypes, a trend that memory repertoires did not show. Analyses based on zero insertions could be partly confounded by invariant MAIT and iNKT cells.

TCRdb reanalysed the 5' RACE reads using MiXCR and keeps one entry per CDR3 protein. The table includes some 500,000 distinct CDR3 sequences, approximately 14% detected once. These same data were also listed under a study on yellow fever vaccine responses in identical twins.

This chain links TRBV18 with TRBJ2-3; D gene unclear. The clonotype was recovered from a woman aged 18 to 35 in good health. The material sequenced was CD4+ T cells sorted from blood. The chain's CDR3 is CASSPQVTDTQYF. As DNA, the CDR3 is TGTGCCAGCTCACCACAAGTCACAGATACGCAGTATTTT.